This TCR beta chain was identified during a study of blood T cells in healthy people across ages. Findings and caveats of the study: Diversity was estimated from one million T cells, and these estimates were considered underestimates. A roughly linear fall in TCR beta diversity per million T cells was seen with increasing age.

Germline V CDR1 and CDR2: SGHVS, FQNEAQ. Trimming at V came to 6 bases and at J to 2 bases, leaving 8 bases not matched to a gene. The CDR3 sequence is 15 residues long. Primers used in a second PCR of about 7 to 12 cycles were a sample-barcoded 5' primer and a J-beta primer mix. TCRdb processed the 5' RACE reads anew with MiXCR; each CDR3 protein has one entry. The top ten clones hold about 38% of a sample with around 800,000 distinct CDR3 sequences, approximately 53% of them seen once. Isolated per sample were at least 6.5 million PBMCs. This clonotype appeared a single time. Its target is not known.

The J gene is TRBJ2-7, the V gene TRBV7-8; 9 nucleotides agree with TRBD2. This TCR was sampled from a man older than 75 in good health. The sequenced sample was blood. The CDR3: CASSSSGGLTYEQYF. CDR3 DNA: TGTGCCAGCAGTTCAAGCGGGGGGCTAACCTACGAGCAGTACTTC. The whole variable domain, filled in from reference TRBV7-8 and TRBJ2-7, reads GAGVSQSPRYKVAKRGQDVALRCDPISGHVSLFWYQQALGQGPEFLTYFQNEAQLDKSGLPSDRFFAERPEGSVSTLKIQRTQQEDSAVYLCASSSSGGLTYEQYFGPGTRLTVT.